Listed below are T cell receptor beta chains from one sample, sequenced in a study of cytomegalovirus exposure and HLA in healthy donors. This table comes from immunoSEQ multiplex PCR, and its TCRdb copy is limited to in-frame clones, with some not included. The data contain 50,000 to 65,000 clones, almost 97% of them seen just once; the ten biggest clones take up 0.95% to 1.5%. The sequencing input was PBMCs. The receptors come from a woman younger than 30 in good health and CMV-seronegative. Both conserved end residues are part of each CDR3.

J gene	V gene	CDR3 protein
TRBJ2-5	TRBV29-1	CSGQGAGETQYF
TRBJ2-1	TRBV27	CASSLRGGVYNEQFF
TRBJ1-5	TRBV6-4	CASSDRPQHF
TRBJ2-5	TRBV19	CASRPRGQGTQYF
TRBJ2-1	TRBV25-1	CASSERQAGRRDEQFF
TRBJ1-4	TRBV30	CAWSWVGAGEKLFF
TRBJ2-7	TRBV18	CASITGGTGHGEQYF
TRBJ1-2	TRBV7-9	CASSFGVVYGYTF
TRBJ2-7	TRBV4-3	CASSQAAGAGYEQYF
TRBJ1-1	TRBV19	CASRRGGPEAFF
TRBJ2-3	TRBV27	CASSPTRVQLGTDTQYF
TRBJ1-2	TRBV7-2	CASSSSPGLGNYGYTF
TRBJ2-4	TRBV5-1	CASSPRTGQGNIQYF
TRBJ2-7	TRBV5-4	CASSWGDSPSYEQYF
TRBJ1-1	TRBV29-1	CSVEDPGQSPPTTNTEAFF
TRBJ1-2	TRBV19	CASRKAGASYGYTF